This T cell receptor beta chain came from a study of vaccination and CD4 T cells after COVID-19 (dated by TCRdb to 2021 to 2024). Background for the entire study: SARS-CoV-2 positivity had been established in the convalescent patients by nasal swab PCR, and mild disease was recorded in about 9 of these patients and severe disease in one. The convalescent cohort comprised six males and four females, including two Hispanic individuals, seven Caucasians, two Asians and one multiracial person. Participants received two doses of either the Pfizer-BioNTech BNT162b2 vaccine (n=8) or the Moderna mRNA-1273 vaccine (n=2). Post-COVID blood samples were collected from convalescent patients a median of approximately 93 days after diagnosis, with a range of about 35 to 180 days. Post-vaccine blood samples were taken a median of around 77 days after the second vaccine dose, with a range of roughly 14 to 250 days. For three convalescent patients, samples were collected at an early post-vaccination timepoint (day 14) as well as at a late post-vaccination timepoint (days 161 to 241). For stimulating the cultures, overlapping spike peptide pools were used, derived from SARS-CoV-2 as well as from the common cold coronaviruses HCoV-NL63, HCoV-OC43 and HCoV-229E. In control cultures, a CEFX viral epitope pool was used as positive control, an HIV-1 Nef peptide pool was used as negative control, or no peptide was added. In under twelve COVID-19 convalescent patients and several infection-naive healthy vaccine recipients, researchers compared the spike-specific CD4+ TCR repertoire from before mRNA vaccination with the repertoire from after. What the work shows at the level of the full study, not this receptor alone: In convalescent patients, a median around 86% of post-vaccine SARS-CoV-2-reactive clones were detected only after vaccination, and vaccine-specific priming was suggested by this finding. The median count of SARS-CoV-2-reactive clonotypes went up from 21 after infection to a few dozen after vaccination, although the change was not significant. The number of convalescent patients in the study was relatively small, and the study did not examine early timepoints following natural infection. In convalescent patients, nearly all vaccine-specific clones (304 of 307) were found to be mono-reactive for SARS-CoV-2 spike rather than cross-reactive with common cold coronaviruses.

The CDR3 contains 13 residues, cysteine and phenylalanine counted. The kept DNA is CDR3 alone, 39 bases in frame from the first base. V ends up 10 bases short and J 7 bases short, with an unmatched junction base count of 9. The germline V gene sets CDR1 to ENHRY and CDR2 to SYGVKD. This clonotype was counted between two and nine times. Its antigen has not been determined. Qualities for individual bases were not recorded, and no much larger clone is one base off. The library was produced with PCR. DNA from cultured CD4+ T cells underwent TCR sequencing with the Oncomine TCR Beta short-read assay at the Johns Hopkins FTIC core. The QIAamp micro DNA kit was used to extract genomic DNA from the cultured CD4+ T cells. Oncomine TCR Beta libraries from cultured CD4+ T cells were pooled with unique dual indexes and sequenced on an Illumina iSeq 100. The source study handled its data this way. Non-productive sequences were removed, and CDR3s that did not start with C, did not end with F or W, or were shorter than 7 amino acids were discarded. Antigen-specific clonotypes were identified with the MANAFEST web application by comparing peptide-stimulated wells with reference and other culture wells. To be called positive, a clone needed an FDR below 0.05, an odds ratio above 5, and a productive frequency above 0.1% in at least two of three replicate wells. A clonotype was classed as cross-reactive if the clonotype showed significant expansion both in SARS-CoV-2 spike wells and in at least one common cold coronavirus spike condition. Levenshtein distances (stringdist) and unrooted phylogenetic trees (ape) in R version 3.6.1 were used to assess CDR3 homology. The public sequencing data were trimmed at Q25 with fastp and processed into clonotypes with MiXCR by TCRdb, which kept only in-frame beta chains. Each record represents a unique CDR3 protein, reported with the most common genes and DNA among its rows. These V and J calls are TCRdb output, not the study's own analysis. The table for this sample lists approximately 23,000 distinct CDR3 sequences; roughly two fifths of them were counted only once. Over 4% of the sample is in the top ten clones.

Taken with the paper, the label for time point translates to: late sampling 161 to 241 days after vaccination in three convalescent patients. According to the study, the label for this sample's treatment or condition signals: roughly 11-day PBMC culture with coronavirus spike peptide pools or control peptides (ViraFEST assay). To expand antigen-specific T cells with peptide pools and then pick out the expanded clonotypes through TCR sequencing, the study relied on the ViraFEST assay. The convalescent patients' positive SARS-CoV-2 PCR tests were from March to December 2020, which was before the Alpha, Beta and Delta variants emerged in the United States. Each well held about 2.2 million PBMCs cultured in IMDM containing about 5% human AB serum and 9 to 10 IU/ml IL-2, with 8.5 to 10 ug/ml peptide pools added. Half of the culture medium was replaced with fresh IL-2-containing medium on days 3 and 7. CD4+ T cells were isolated after around 9 days of culture through negative selection using the EasySep CD4+ T cell isolation kit. PBMCs were separated from whole blood using Ficoll-Paque Plus gradient centrifugation and then either used fresh or cryopreserved at -140C. Triplicate wells were generally used for each culture condition.

The chain is encoded by TRBV10-3 joined to TRBJ2-5; TRBD1 lines up with 10 middle nucleotides. The source of this sequence is a human donor who had recovered from COVID-19. This specimen consisted of CD4+ T cells from blood, cultured in vitro, obtained about 7 months after SARS-CoV-2 vaccination. The CDR3 sequence is CATGTGVFGTQYF. The DNA sequence reads TGTGCCACCGGGACAGGGGTTTTTGGGACCCAGTACTTC.